These 25 T cell receptor beta chains share one sample of origin, sequenced in a study of blood T cell repertoires in COVID-19. The data were produced by immunoSEQ multiplex PCR, yet TCRdb's version contains in-frame clones alone and is incomplete. The sample records about 170,000 clones, just under 85% being singletons. Sequencing was done on a sample of peripheral blood. Source of these receptors: a man aged 35 to 55 who had recovered from COVID-19.

The chain combines TRBV9 with TRBJ2-1, with 11 bases that match TRBD1. The V gene's germline CDR1 is SGDLS and CDR2 YYNGEE. V was pared by 4 bases and J by 4 bases, with 10 bases of the junction left unmatched. The CDR3 is 17 residues long. CDR3 protein: CASSSGTGGREYNEQFF. The CDR3 DNA sequence: TGTGCCAGCAGCTCCGGGACAGGGGGGCGGGAGTACAATGAGCAGTTCTTC.

The V call is TRBV24-1, the J call TRBJ1-2; D possibly corresponds to TRBD1 (5 bases). Deletions cut 5 bases from V and 2 bases from J, with 17 bases between. Looked up from germline, CDR1 is KGHDR and CDR2 is SFDVKD. CDR3 length: 16 amino acids. The DNA for the CDR3 is TGTGCCACCAGTGCGATGGGGGGTAACGGGAACTATGGCTACACCTTC. Its translation is CATSAMGGNGNYGYTF.

This chain links TRBV28 with TRBJ2-7; 7 positions agree with TRBD2. V dropped 2 bases and J dropped 4; count of bases not matched to a gene: 8. This CDR3 is 15 amino acids long. Germline assignment: CDR1 MDHEN and CDR2 SYDVKM. CDR3 sequence: CASSLAGVMGYEQYF. CDR3 DNA sequence: TGTGCCAGCAGTTTAGCGGGAGTGATGGGGTACGAGCAGTACTTC.

This rearrangement joins TRBV18 to TRBJ2-1, with D unresolved. The V and J ends lost 4 bases and 5 bases respectively, with 15 bases between them. CDR1 and CDR2 from the germline V gene are KGHSH and LQKENI. This CDR3 is built from 15 residues. CDR3 amino acids: CASSHRADINNEQFF. The CDR3 region has the DNA TGTGCCAGCTCACACCGAGCCGATATCAACAATGAGCAGTTCTTC.

The chain joins TRBV7-2 to TRBJ1-1; D not certain. The germline V gene has CDR1 SGHTA and CDR2 FQGNSA. The CDR3 consists of 13 residues. The ends were cut back, 0 bases at V and 7 bases at J, with 9 bases in the middle. The DNA for the CDR3 is TGTGCCAGCAGCTTAGCGCGAACCCTTGAAGCTTTCTTT. Amino acids: CASSLARTLEAFF.

V is TRBV7-8 and J is TRBJ1-4; no clear D gene. In germline, CDR1 is SGHVS, CDR2 FQNEAQ. Trimming left V 2 bases short and J 3 bases short, with 10 bases between. This CDR3 has 15 amino acids. The CDR3 DNA follows: TGTGCCAGCAGCTTATGGAGGTCGGCTAATGAAAAACTGTTTTTT. This codes for CASSLWRSANEKLFF.

This chain joins TRBV14 and TRBJ2-5; 8 bases agree with TRBD1. Germline V gives CDR1 SGHDN, CDR2 FVKESK. V was clipped by 1 base and J by 4 bases; unmatched bases: 8. The CDR3 extends over 16 amino acids. The CDR3 spells CASSQGEAGGVETQYF. The CDR3 DNA follows: TGTGCCAGCAGCCAAGGCGAGGCAGGGGGCGTAGAGACCCAGTACTTC.

V usage is TRBV11-3 and J usage is TRBJ2-7, with TRBD1 identical over 7 bases. CDR3 length: 14 residues. Germline loops: CDR1 SGHNT, CDR2 YENEEA. Trimming cost V 1 base and J 2 bases; bases outside gene matches: 2. DNA for the CDR3: TGTGCCAGCAGCTTAGGACAGGGCGCCTACGAGCAGTACTTC. It is translated as CASSLGQGAYEQYF.

This chain links TRBV6-6 with TRBJ1-5; D is possibly TRBD1 (5 bases). V was cut by 2 bases and J by 6 bases, with 8 bases left in between. Germline CDR1 MNHNY, CDR2 SVGAGI (reference sequence). The length of the CDR3 is 13 residues. In DNA form, the CDR3 reads TGTGCCAGCAGTTACGAGGGACTTCAGCCCCAGCATTTT. It codes for CASSYEGLQPQHF.

V usage is TRBV6-2 or TRBV6-3 and J usage is TRBJ1-4; no definite D call. There are 14 residues in the CDR3. The ends were cut back, 4 bases at V and 5 bases at J, with 11 bases in the middle. The germline V gene encodes CDR1 MNHEY and CDR2 SVGEGT. The CDR3 loop reads CASSSAGGNEKLFF. The CDR3 region has the DNA TGTGCCAGCAGTTCAGCAGGCGGGAATGAAAAACTGTTTTTT.

This clone was seen a few times. The V call is TRBV6-2 or TRBV6-3, the J call TRBJ1-2, with 9 bases lining up with TRBD1. J gave up 5 bases and V 5 bases, and 9 bases lay outside the gene matches. CDR1 and CDR2 (germline): MNHEY, SVGEGT. This CDR3 region has 15 residues. CDR3 sequence (DNA): TGTGCCAGCAGTCAAACCGGGACAGGGATGTATGGCTACACCTTC. Amino acids: CASSQTGTGMYGYTF.

The rearrangement uses TRBV7-2 and TRBJ2-1, with 10 bases lining up with TRBD1. The CDR3 loop spans 14 amino acids. Germline V gene sequence: CDR1 SGHTA, CDR2 FQGNSA. Unmatched junction bases numbered 5, after V lost 6 bases and J lost 6 bases. The CDR3 bases are TGTGCCAGCAGTAGGACAGGGGGGCGCAATGAGCAGTTCTTC. Protein: CASSRTGGRNEQFF.

The rearrangement links TRBV27 to TRBJ2-3, with D unclear. The CDR3 totals 15 residues. Germline V CDR1 and CDR2: MNHEY, SMNVEV (reference sequence). V lost 5 bases and J lost 0, with 12 bases in between. CDR3 sequence (DNA): TGTGCCAGCAGTCCCGAGGTGGCTAGCACAGATACGCAGTATTTT. As protein: CASSPEVASTDTQYF.

This chain links TRBV6-5 with TRBJ2-1; 13 nucleotides align to TRBD2. The germline V gene encodes CDR1 MNHEY and CDR2 SVGAGI. The CDR3 consists of 15 residues. Losses at the gene ends were 5 bases for V and 8 bases for J; bases not matched to a gene: 6. In DNA, the CDR3 is TGTGCCAGCAGTCCCGGGACTAGCGGGATATATGAGCAGTTCTTC. This gives the protein CASSPGTSGIYEQFF.

This clone is medium-sized by share. The chain is built from TRBV9 and TRBJ1-1; no firm D call. Between the trimmed V and J ends, which lost 3 bases and 9 bases, there was a span of 18 bases. This CDR3 region has 14 residues. The germline V gene encodes CDR1 SGDLS and CDR2 YYNGEE. This CDR3 reads CASSATPVRGKAFF. CDR3 sequence (DNA): TGTGCCAGCAGCGCCACCCCCGTCCGGGGAAAAGCTTTCTTT.

The V and J genes are TRBV6-5 and TRBJ2-3; D is perhaps TRBD2 (5 bases). The CDR3 extends over 15 amino acids. The germline CDR1 and CDR2 sequences are MNHEY and SVGAGI. Trimming took 0 bases from V and 3 from J, leaving 10 bases between them. CDR3 DNA sequence: TGTGCCAGCAGTTACTCTGAGGGCAGAACAGATACGCAGTATTTT. Its protein product is CASSYSEGRTDTQYF.

The V gene is TRBV28, the J gene TRBJ1-5, with D hard to call. The CDR3 has 16 amino acids. Germline V gives CDR1 MDHEN, CDR2 SYDVKM. V lost 5 bases, J lost 6 bases, and 20 bases lay in between. CDR3: CASSTHFSLEGQPQHF. CDR3 nucleotides: TGTGCCAGCAGTACCCATTTCTCCCTTGAGGGTCAGCCCCAGCATTTT.

V is TRBV28 and J is TRBJ2-7; 14 nucleotides align to TRBD2. The CDR3 is 21 amino acids. J lost 4 bases, V lost 3 bases, and 20 bases had no gene match. The germline gives CDR1 MDHEN, CDR2 SYDVKM. The CDR3 loop reads CASSFSPGGTSGRVIPYEQYF. The CDR3 bases are TGTGCCAGCAGTTTTTCTCCCGGTGGGACTAGCGGGAGAGTTATCCCGTACGAGCAGTACTTC. Together with reference TRBV28 and TRBJ2-7, the CDR3 gives the full variable domain: DVKVTQSSRYLVKRTGEKVFLECVQDMDHENMFWYRQDPGLGLRLIYFSYDVKMKEKGDIPEGYSVSREKKERFSLILESASTNQTSMYLCASSFSPGGTSGRVIPYEQYFGPGTRLTVT.

This clone has just one count. This chain connects TRBV2 to TRBJ2-1, with 7 bases fitting TRBD2. The CDR3 covers 15 residues. The ends lost 6 bases at V and 2 bases at J; junction bases unmatched: 7. CDR1 and CDR2 from the germline V gene are SNHLY and FYNNEI. The DNA of the CDR3 is TGTGCCAGCAGGCGGGCGGGGGTTACCTACAATGAGCAGTTCTTC. It is translated as CASRRAGVTYNEQFF. The whole variable domain, filled in from reference TRBV2 and TRBJ2-1, reads EPEVTQTPSHQVTQMGQEVILRCVPISNHLYFYWYRQILGQKVEFLVSFYNNEISEKSEIFDDQFSVERPDGSNFTLKIRSTKLEDSAMYFCASRRAGVTYNEQFFGPGTRLTVL.

This chain uses TRBV7-2 with TRBJ1-1; D call uncertain. The CDR3 extends over 14 amino acids. Deletions cut 5 bases from V and 4 bases from J, with 14 bases between. CDR1 is SGHTA and CDR2 is FQGNSA in the germline V gene. The CDR3 protein is CASSQTSGFTEAFF. In DNA, the CDR3 is TGTGCCAGCAGCCAGACCAGCGGTTTCACTGAAGCTTTCTTT.

The chain employs TRBV12-3 or TRBV12-4 and TRBJ1-1; D gene unclear. The CDR3 loop spans 12 amino acids. V was clipped by 8 bases and J by 5 bases, with 12 bases between them. The CDR3, as DNA: TGTGCCAGCCGGGGAGGATGGACTGAAGCTTTCTTT. This codes for CASRGGWTEAFF.

The J gene is TRBJ2-7, the V gene TRBV28; 8 bases map to TRBD1. The CDR3 sequence is 11 residues long. Germline CDR1 and CDR2: MDHEN and SYDVKM. J was trimmed by 6 bases and V by 5 bases; bases with no gene match: 0. Here the CDR3 reads CASSTGGEQYF. The DNA of the CDR3 is TGTGCCAGCAGTACAGGGGGCGAGCAGTACTTC.

The chain has TRBV5-6 and TRBJ2-7, with D unresolved. Trimming removed 2 bases from V and 3 bases from J, with 6 bases in between. CDR1 and CDR2 (germline): SGHDT, YYEEEE. CDR3 length equals 12 residues. The DNA for the CDR3 is TGTGCCAGCAGCTTACAAATCTACGAGCAGTACTTC. Amino acids: CASSLQIYEQYF.

Remarks on this clone: Other DNA sequences from this sample encode an identical CDR3 as well. The rearrangement uses TRBV18 and TRBJ2-5, with D unresolved. Trimming removed 0 bases from V and 5 bases from J, with 7 bases in between. Germline V gene data show CDR1 as KGHSH and CDR2 as LQKENI. The CDR3 covers 13 residues. This chain's CDR3 is CASSPPEEETQYF. The CDR3 nucleotides are TGTGCCAGCTCACCACCCGAGGAGGAGACCCAGTACTTC.

The chain joins TRBV11-1 to TRBJ2-3; 11 bases are a match to TRBD2. Germline lookup yields CDR1 SGHAT and CDR2 FQDESV (reference sequence). Trimming cost V 1 base and J 4 bases; bases outside gene matches: 4. The CDR3 loop spans 16 amino acids. The CDR3 here is CASSLDSGGAADTQYF. The CDR3 DNA follows: TGTGCCAGCAGCTTAGATAGCGGGGGGGCGGCAGATACGCAGTATTTT.